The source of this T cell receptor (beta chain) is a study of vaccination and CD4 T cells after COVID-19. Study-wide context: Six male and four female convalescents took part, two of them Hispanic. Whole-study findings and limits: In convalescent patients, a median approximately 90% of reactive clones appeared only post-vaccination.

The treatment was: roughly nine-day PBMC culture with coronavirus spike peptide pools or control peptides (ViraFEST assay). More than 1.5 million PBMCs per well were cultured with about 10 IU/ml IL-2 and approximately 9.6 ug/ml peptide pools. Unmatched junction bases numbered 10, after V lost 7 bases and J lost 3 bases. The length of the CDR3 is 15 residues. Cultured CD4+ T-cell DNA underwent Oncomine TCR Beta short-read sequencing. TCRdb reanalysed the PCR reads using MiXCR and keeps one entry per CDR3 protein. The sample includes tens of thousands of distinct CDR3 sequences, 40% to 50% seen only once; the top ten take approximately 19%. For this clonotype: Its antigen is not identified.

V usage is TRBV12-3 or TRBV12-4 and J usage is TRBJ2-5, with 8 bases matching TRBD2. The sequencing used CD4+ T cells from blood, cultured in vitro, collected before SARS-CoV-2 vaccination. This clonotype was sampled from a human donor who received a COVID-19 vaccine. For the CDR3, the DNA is TGTGCCAGCAACCACGGGGGGGCCAAGGAAGAGACCCAGTACTTC. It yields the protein CASNHGGAKEETQYF.